This T cell receptor (beta chain) was identified in a study of beta chain features in type 1 diabetes. Study observations and caveats: When Type 1 diabetes patients were examined, their TCRB CDR3s proved moderately but significantly shorter in all four CD4+ subsets. Compared to healthy donors, patients appeared to have naive, central memory and Treg TCRB repertoires that were more alike.

Of the isolated RNA, all was reverse transcribed, and so the sequenced material was expressed TCRB transcripts. The repertoire was sequenced with immunoSEQ multiplex PCR; TCRdb's copy has only in-frame clones and lacks some. The sample records some 25,000 clones, 55% to 75% being singletons. This clone was detected only a few times. No antigen is known for it. The clonotype comes from a woman aged 40 to 50 in good health. Sequencing was done on a sample of Tregs from blood.

DNA of the CDR3: TGTGCCAGCAGAGACAGCTCTGGAAACACCATATATTTT. Translated, it gives CASRDSSGNTIYF. The chain combines TRBV6-1 with TRBJ1-3, with a possible D match to TRBD1 (5 bases). The germline V gene encodes CDR1 MNHNS and CDR2 SASEGT. This CDR3 has 13 residues. V dropped 6 bases and J dropped 0 bases, with 6 bases sitting between them.